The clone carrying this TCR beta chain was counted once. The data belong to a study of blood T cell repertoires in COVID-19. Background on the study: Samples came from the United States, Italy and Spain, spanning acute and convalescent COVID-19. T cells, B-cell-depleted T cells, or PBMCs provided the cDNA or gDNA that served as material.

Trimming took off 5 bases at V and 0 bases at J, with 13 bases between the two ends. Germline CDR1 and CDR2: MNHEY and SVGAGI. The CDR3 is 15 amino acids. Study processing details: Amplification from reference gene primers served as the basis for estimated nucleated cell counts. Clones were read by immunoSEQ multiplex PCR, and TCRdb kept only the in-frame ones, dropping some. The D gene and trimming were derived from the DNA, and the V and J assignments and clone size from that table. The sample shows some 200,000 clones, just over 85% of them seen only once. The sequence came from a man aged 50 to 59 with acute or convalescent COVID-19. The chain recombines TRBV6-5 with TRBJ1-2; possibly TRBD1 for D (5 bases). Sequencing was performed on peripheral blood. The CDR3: CASSPGGGANYGYTF. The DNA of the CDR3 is TGTGCCAGCAGTCCCGGAGGAGGGGCTAACTATGGCTACACCTTC.